In its sample, the clone carrying this TCR beta chain was seen many times. Its antigen remains unidentified. Additional DNA sequences in this sample encode the identical CDR3. The sample is drawn from a study of PD-1 blockade in classical Hodgkin lymphoma. Findings and limits, study-wide: Newly diagnosed patients reportedly trailed healthy donors in baseline TCR diversity. The baseline diversity of complete responders showed similarity to that of newly diagnosed patients.

The CDR3 runs 13 residues. Germline loops: CDR1 SGHTA, CDR2 FQGNSA. V was clipped by 1 base and J by 8 bases, with 9 bases between them. All trial patients relapsed after autologous stem cell transplantation. Method: immunoSEQ multiplex PCR; TCRdb's copy keeps in-frame clones and lacks some. The data show roughly 47,000 clones, around 80% seen once. This receptor was obtained from a human donor with classical Hodgkin lymphoma. The V gene is TRBV7-2, the J gene TRBJ2-1; tentative D call: TRBD2 (5 bases). The sequences come from peripheral blood mononuclear cells (PBMCs), collected before the second cycle of nivolumab. The CDR3 is CASSLEGSDEQFF. The CDR3 nucleotides are TGTGCCAGCAGCTTAGAGGGTAGCGATGAGCAGTTCTTC. Based on the CDR3 plus reference TRBV7-2 and TRBJ2-1, the full variable domain is GAGVSQSPSNKVTEKGKDVELRCDPISGHTALYWYRQSLGQGLEFLIYFQGNSAPDKSGLPSDRFSAERTGGSVSTLTIQRTQQEDSAVYLCASSLEGSDEQFFGPGTRLTVL.